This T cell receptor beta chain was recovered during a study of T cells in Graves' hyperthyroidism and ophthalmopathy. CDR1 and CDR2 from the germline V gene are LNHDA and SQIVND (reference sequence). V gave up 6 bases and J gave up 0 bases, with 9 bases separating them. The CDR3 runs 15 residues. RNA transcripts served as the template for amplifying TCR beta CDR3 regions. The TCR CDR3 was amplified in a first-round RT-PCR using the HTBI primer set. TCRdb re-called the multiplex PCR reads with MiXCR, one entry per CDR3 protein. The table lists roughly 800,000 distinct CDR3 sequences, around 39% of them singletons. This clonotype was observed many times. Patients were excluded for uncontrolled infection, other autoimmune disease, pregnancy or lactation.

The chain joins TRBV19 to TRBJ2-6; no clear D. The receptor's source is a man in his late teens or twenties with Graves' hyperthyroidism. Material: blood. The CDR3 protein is CASSSDPSGANVLTF. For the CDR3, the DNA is TGTGCCAGTAGCTCCGACCCCTCTGGGGCCAACGTCCTGACTTTC.